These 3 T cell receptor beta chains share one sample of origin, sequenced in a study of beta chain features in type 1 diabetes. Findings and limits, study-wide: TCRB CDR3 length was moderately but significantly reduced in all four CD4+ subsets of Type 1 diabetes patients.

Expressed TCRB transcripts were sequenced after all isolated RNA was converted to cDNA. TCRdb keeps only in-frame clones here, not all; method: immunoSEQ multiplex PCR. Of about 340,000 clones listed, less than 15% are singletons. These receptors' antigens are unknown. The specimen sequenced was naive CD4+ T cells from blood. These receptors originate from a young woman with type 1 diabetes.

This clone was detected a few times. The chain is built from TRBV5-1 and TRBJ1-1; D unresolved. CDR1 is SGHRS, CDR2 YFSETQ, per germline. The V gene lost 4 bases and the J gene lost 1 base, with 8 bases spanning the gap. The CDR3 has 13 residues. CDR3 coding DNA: TGCGCCAGCAGCGATACACAGAACACTGAAGCTTTCTTT. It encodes CASSDTQNTEAFF.

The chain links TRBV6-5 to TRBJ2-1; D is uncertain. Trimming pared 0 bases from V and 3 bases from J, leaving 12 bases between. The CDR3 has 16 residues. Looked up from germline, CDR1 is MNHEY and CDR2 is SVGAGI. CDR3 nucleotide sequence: TGTGCCAGCAGTTACTCTTACAGAACCATCTACAATGAGCAGTTCTTC. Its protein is CASSYSYRTIYNEQFF.

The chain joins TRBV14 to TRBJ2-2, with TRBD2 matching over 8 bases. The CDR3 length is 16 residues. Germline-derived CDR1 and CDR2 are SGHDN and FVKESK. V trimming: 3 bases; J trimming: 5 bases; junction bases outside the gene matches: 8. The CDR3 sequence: CASSHTFSGATGELFF. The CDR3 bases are TGTGCCAGCAGCCATACCTTTAGCGGGGCTACCGGGGAGCTGTTTTTT.